The subject of this entry is one T cell receptor (beta chain). Its recognized antigen is unknown. No base-level quality is on record; no much larger clone is a single base apart. Collaborating institutions collected whole blood in K2EDTA tubes following their own protocols. For TCRbeta analysis, collaborators shipped samples as frozen whole blood, isolated PBMCs, or DNA extracted from either of those sample types. The entry originates in a study of blood T cell repertoires in COVID-19 (dated by TCRdb to 2020 to 2022). Concerning the study at large: Collaborator samples came from the United States, Italy and Spain and covered acute and convalescent phases of COVID-19. The material from the prospective study consisted of cDNA or gDNA derived from T cells, B-cell-depleted T cells, or PBMCs. Deeply sampled blood TCRbeta repertoires from subjects exposed to, actively infected with, or recovered from COVID-19 were included in the dataset. The repertoires were released in a freely available public database meant as a resource for research on the immune response to SARS-CoV-2. The samples were drawn from the first 160 participants of the ongoing ImmuneRACE study and from roughly 1,300 subjects provided by 6 global collaborators. The sample metadata nearly always contained a de-identified subject ID, COVID-19 status, age in years and sex. Where available, HLA class I and class II types were taken from metadata supplied by the sample provider and were not determined by assay-based typing.

TCRbeta CDR3 regions were amplified from genomic DNA by means of the immunoSEQ Assay, a bias-controlled multiplex PCR. Per the original workflow: Within the assay, amplification of reference gene primers was used to estimate how many nucleated cells each sample contained. Sequence reads were collapsed and filtered to measure the absolute abundance of every unique TCRbeta CDR3 rearrangement. For each sample, productive Simpson clonality was calculated as the square root of Simpson's diversity index across productive rearrangements. TCRdb re-hosts the immuneACCESS table, in-frame sequences only. Its copies lack some clones; in the studies checked, an unresolved V gene accounts for under half of them, and the cause for the rest is not known. That table furnishes V, J and clone size, whereas the DNA furnished D and trimming. This sample has about 58,000 clones in its table, and approximately 91% of those were observed once. The ten most abundant clones make up roughly an eighth of the sample.

The paper's findings and limits, for the study overall: How much clinical and demographic metadata was included differed by source and by participant, and the metadata was provided uncurated.

The CDR3 has 14 amino acids, counting the end cysteine and phenylalanine. The DNA shown is the 42-base CDR3, in frame from base 1. The junction carries 12 bases between V and J, which are trimmed by 4 bases and 3 bases respectively. Per the germline V gene, SNHLY is the CDR1 and FYNNEI is the CDR2. Here the chain combines TRBV2 and TRBJ1-2; TRBD1 is a possible D gene, resting on 6 matching bases. This TCR was recovered from a woman aged 55-70 years with active COVID-19. The sample consisted of peripheral blood. The sequenced DNA is TGTGCCAGCAGTGCCGAACAGGGATACTATGGCTACACCTTC. It is translated as CASSAEQGYYGYTF.